The clone carrying this T cell receptor beta chain was observed a few times. The antigen is not known. This CDR3 is built from 19 residues. The V gene end was trimmed by 4 bases and the J gene end by 6 bases; junction bases not matched to a gene: 21. This record comes from a study of T-cell reconstitution after alpha-beta-depleted transplantation in children. The library targeted TCRbeta and was prepared with unique molecular identifiers. TCRdb called the PCR reads again in MiXCR, with one record for every CDR3 protein. The sample has about 260,000 distinct CDR3 sequences; 11% are singletons. Overall study findings and caveats: T-cell counts and diversity at one year post-transplant came mainly from newly produced T cells. Alpha-beta T cells present about two months after transplant were reported to originate from several hundred expanded graft clones. Surviving recipient T cells and thymic progenitors produced the high day-60 TCRbeta diversity seen in some patients.

The chain joins TRBV23-1 to TRBJ1-5; 7 bases are a match to TRBD1. TRBV23-1 is treated as an ORF (open reading frame) with a function not yet certain. This sequence originates from a male patient aged 2-10 years who had a stem cell transplant for chronic granulomatous disease, so the T cells may come from the graft donor. Sequencing used peripheral blood, obtained 180 days after TCRalphabeta/CD19-depleted stem cell transplant. The CDR3 reads CASSLSQTWRRQGVQPQHF. Here the CDR3 DNA reads TGCGCCAGCAGTCTCTCACAAACTTGGCGCCGACAGGGCGTTCAGCCCCAGCATTTT.